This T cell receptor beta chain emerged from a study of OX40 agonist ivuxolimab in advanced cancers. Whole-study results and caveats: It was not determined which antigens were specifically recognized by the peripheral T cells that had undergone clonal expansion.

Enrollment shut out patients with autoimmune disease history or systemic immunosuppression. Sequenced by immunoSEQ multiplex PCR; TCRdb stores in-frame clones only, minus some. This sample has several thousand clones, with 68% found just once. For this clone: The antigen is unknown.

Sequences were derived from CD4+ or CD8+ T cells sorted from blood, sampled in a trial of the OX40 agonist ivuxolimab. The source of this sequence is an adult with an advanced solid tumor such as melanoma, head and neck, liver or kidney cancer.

CDR3 in DNA: TGTGCCAGCAGCTTGCCGGGACAGAGATTCTACAATGAGCAGTTCTTC. It translates to CASSLPGQRFYNEQFF. The chain combines TRBV5-4 with TRBJ2-1; 7 bases match TRBD1. V dropped 1 base and J dropped 3; count of bases not matched to a gene: 7. The CDR3 runs 16 residues. Germline CDR1 reads SGHNT; CDR2 reads YYREEE (reference sequence).